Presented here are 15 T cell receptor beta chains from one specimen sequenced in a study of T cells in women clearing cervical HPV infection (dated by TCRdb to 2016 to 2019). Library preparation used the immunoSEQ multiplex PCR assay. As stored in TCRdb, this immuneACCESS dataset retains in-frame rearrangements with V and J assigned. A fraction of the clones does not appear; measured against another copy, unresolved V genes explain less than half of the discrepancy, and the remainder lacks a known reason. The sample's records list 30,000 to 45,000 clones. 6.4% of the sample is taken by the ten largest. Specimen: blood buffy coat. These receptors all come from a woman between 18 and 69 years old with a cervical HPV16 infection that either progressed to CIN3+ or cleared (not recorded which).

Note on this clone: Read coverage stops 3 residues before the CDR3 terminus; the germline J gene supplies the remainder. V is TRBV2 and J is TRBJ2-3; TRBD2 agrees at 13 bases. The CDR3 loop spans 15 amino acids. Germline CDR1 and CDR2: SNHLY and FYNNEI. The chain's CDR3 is CASTRLAGGGETQYF. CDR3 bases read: TGTGCCAGCACCAGACTAGCGGGGGGCGGGGAGACG.

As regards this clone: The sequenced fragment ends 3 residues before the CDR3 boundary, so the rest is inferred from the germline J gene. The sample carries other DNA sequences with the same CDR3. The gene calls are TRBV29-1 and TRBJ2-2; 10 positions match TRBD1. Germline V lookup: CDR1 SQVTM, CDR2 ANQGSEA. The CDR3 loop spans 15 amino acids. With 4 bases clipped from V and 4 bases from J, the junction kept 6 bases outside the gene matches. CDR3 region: CSVGGQGVGTGELFF. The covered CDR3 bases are TGCAGCGTTGGTGGACAGGGGGTGGGCACCGGGGAG.

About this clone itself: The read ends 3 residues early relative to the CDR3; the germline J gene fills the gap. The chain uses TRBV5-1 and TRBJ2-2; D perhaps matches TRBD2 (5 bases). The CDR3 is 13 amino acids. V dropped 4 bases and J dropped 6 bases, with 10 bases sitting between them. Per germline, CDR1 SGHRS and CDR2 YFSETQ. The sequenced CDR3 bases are TGCGCCAGCAGCGAGGGTTTCGCCGGGGAG. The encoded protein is CASSEGFAGE. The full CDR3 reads CASSEGFAGELFF. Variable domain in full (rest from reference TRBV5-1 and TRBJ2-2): KAGVTQTPRYLIKTRGQQVTLSCSPISGHRSVSWYQQTPGQGLQFLFEYFSETQRNKGNFPGRFSGRQFSNSRSEMNVSTLELGDSALYLCASSEGFAGELFFGEGSRLTVL.

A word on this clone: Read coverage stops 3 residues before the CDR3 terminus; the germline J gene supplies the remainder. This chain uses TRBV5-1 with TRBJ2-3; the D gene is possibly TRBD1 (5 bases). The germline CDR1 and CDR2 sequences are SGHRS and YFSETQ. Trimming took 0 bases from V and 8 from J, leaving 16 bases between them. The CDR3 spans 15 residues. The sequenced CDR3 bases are TGCGCCAGCAGCTTGGATATCAGGGCGAAGGCTACG. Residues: CASSLDIRAKAT. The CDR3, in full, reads CASSLDIRAKATQYF. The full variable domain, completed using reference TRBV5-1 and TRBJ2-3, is KAGVTQTPRYLIKTRGQQVTLSCSPISGHRSVSWYQQTPGQGLQFLFEYFSETQRNKGNFPGRFSGRQFSNSRSEMNVSTLELGDSALYLCASSLDIRAKATQYFGPGTRLTVL.

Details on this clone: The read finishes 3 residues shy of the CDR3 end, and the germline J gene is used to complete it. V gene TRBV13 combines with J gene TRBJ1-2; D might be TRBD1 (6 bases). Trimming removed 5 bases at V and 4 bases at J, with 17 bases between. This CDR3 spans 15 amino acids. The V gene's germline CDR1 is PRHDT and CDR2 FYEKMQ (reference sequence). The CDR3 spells CASSPPSGGIYGYTF. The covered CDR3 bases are TGTGCCAGCAGCCCTCCCAGCGGGGGCATCTATGGC.

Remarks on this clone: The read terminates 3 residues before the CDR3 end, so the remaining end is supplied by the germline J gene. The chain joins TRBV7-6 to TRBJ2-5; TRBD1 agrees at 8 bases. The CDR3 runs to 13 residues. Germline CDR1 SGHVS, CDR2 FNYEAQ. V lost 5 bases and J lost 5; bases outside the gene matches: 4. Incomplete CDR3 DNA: TGTGCCAGCAGCGGACAGGGCGACGAGACC. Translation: CASSGQGDET. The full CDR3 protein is CASSGQGDETQYF.

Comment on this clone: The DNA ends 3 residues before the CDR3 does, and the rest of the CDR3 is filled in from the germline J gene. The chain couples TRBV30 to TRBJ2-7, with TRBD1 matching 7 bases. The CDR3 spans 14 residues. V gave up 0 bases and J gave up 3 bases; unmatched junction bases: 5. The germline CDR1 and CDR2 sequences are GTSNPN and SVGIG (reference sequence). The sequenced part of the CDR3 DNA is TGTGCCTGGAGTGTAGAGGGGGCGATCTACGAG. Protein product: CAWSVEGAIYE. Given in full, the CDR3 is CAWSVEGAIYEQYF.

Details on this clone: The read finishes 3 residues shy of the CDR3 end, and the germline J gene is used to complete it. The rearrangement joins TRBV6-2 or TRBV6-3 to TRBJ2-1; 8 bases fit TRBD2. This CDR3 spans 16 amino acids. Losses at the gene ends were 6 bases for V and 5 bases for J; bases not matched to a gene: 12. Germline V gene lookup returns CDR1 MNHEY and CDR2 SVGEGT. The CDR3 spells CASRLSGGRFNNEQFF. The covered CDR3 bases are TGTGCCAGCAGGCTAAGCGGGGGCCGATTTAACAATGAG.

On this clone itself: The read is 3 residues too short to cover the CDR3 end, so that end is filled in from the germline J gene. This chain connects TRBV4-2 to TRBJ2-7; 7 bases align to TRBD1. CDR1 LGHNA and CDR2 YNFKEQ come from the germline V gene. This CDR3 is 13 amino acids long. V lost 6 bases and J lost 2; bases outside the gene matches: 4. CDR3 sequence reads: CASSSQGAYEQYF. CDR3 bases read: TGTGCCAGCAGTTCTCAGGGGGCCTACGAG.

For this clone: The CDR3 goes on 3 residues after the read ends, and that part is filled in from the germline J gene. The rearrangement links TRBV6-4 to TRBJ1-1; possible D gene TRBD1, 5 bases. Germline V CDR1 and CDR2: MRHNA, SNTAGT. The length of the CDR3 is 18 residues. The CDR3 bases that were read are TGTGCCAGCAGTGACTCTCCCGCTAGCGGGGGGGAAATGGTTGAG. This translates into CASSDSPASGGEMVE. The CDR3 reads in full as CASSDSPASGGEMVEAFF.

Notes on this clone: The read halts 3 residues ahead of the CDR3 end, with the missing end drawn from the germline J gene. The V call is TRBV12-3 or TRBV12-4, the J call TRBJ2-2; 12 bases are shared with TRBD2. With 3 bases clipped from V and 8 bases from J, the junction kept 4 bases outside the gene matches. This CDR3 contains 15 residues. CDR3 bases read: TGTGCCAGCAGTTTTGCTAGCGGGGGGGCGGGGGAG. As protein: CASSFASGGAGE. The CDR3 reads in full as CASSFASGGAGELFF.

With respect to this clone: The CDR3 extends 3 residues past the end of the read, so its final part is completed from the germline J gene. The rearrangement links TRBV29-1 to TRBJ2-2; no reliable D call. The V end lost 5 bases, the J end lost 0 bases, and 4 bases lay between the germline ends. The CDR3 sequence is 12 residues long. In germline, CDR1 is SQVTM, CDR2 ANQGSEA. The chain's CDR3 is CSVYSNTGELFF. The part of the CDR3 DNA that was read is TGCAGCGTTTACTCGAACACCGGGGAG.

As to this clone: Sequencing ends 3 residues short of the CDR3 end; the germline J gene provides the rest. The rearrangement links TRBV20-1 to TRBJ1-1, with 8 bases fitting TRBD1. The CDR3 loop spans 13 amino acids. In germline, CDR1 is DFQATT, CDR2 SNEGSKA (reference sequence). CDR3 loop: CSAGGTGRTEAFF. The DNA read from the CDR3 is TGCAGTGCTGGAGGGACAGGCCGCACCGAA.

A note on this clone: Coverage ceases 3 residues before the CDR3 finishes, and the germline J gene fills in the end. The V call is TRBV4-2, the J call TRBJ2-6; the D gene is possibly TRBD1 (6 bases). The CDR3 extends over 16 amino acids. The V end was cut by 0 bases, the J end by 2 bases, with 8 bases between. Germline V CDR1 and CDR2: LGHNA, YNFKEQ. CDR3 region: CASSQDPGAGANVLTF. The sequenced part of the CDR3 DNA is TGTGCCAGCAGCCAAGATCCAGGGGCTGGGGCCAACGTC.

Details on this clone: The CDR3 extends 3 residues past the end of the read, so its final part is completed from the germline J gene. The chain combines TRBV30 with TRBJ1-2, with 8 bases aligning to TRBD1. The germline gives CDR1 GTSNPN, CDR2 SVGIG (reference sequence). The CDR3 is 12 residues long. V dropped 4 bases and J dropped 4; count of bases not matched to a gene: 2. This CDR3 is CAWTTGGYGYTF. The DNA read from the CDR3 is TGTGCCTGGACCACAGGGGGCTATGGC.